This T cell receptor (beta chain) stems from a study of blood T cell repertoires in COVID-19. Study context: From the United States, Italy and Spain came samples of acute and convalescent COVID-19. In each case, the material was cDNA or gDNA derived from T cells, B-cell-depleted T cells, or PBMCs.

The germline V and J ends were trimmed by 1 base and 0 bases, with 13 bases remaining between them. CDR1 LGHDT and CDR2 YNNKEL come from the germline V gene (reference sequence). This CDR3 has 17 residues. This clone has more than one count but fewer than ten. Original processing methods: Cell counts per sample came from amplifying reference gene primers. TCRdb's table, derived via immunoSEQ multiplex PCR, lists solely in-frame clones and lacks some. The V and J calls and clone size were taken over from that table, and D and trimming were inferred from the DNA. The sample has 90,000 to 130,000 clones, around 90% seen once.

The source material was peripheral blood. The sequence derives from a human donor in a cohort sampled during active COVID-19. This sequence joins TRBV3-1 (or the pseudogene TRBV3-2) and TRBJ1-3; perhaps TRBD1 as D (5 bases). CDR3 protein: CASSQATAPFSGNTIYF. For the CDR3, the DNA is TGTGCCAGCAGCCAAGCGACAGCTCCATTCTCTGGAAACACCATATATTTT.